The rows below give T cell receptor beta chains drawn from one sample of a study of blood T cells in healthy people across ages. TCRdb processed the 5' RACE reads anew with MiXCR; each CDR3 protein has one entry. Of about 640,000 distinct CDR3 sequences in the sample, roughly 31% were seen once. The source material was blood. The receptors originated from an elderly woman in good health. Each CDR3 is given with its conserved first and last residue. D genes are given only for firm matches. Expanded clones are given a class, and other clones once, few, many or no size at all.

len	v_gene	abundance	d_gene	j_gene	CDR3aa	CDR3nt
13	TRBV19	.	.	TRBJ1-6	CASSDSWDSPPHF	TGTGCCAGTTCGGACTCATGGGATTCACCCCCCCACTTT
18	TRBV20-1	few	TRBD2	TRBJ2-3	CSASGPGGGGTDTDTQYF	TGCAGTGCTTCAGGCCCTGGCGGGGGAGGGACGGACACAGATACGCAGTATTTT
13	TRBV25-1	.	.	TRBJ1-3	CASSQGAGNTIYF	TGTGCCAGCAGTCAAGGGGCTGGAAACACCATATATTTT
17	TRBV7-9	.	.	TRBJ1-6	CASSLGKTESYNSPLHF	TGTGCCAGCAGCTTGGGAAAAACCGAGAGCTATAATTCACCCCTCCACTTT
15	TRBV18	few	TRBD1	TRBJ2-1	CASSPLRTGLYEQFF	TGTGCCAGCTCACCATTGCGGACAGGGCTCTATGAGCAGTTCTTC
16	TRBV10-3	.	.	TRBJ1-3	CAIRSGPLSSGNTIYF	TGTGCCATCAGGAGTGGACCCCTGAGCTCTGGAAACACCATATATTTT
13	TRBV9	many	.	TRBJ1-2	CASSVGGVSGYTF	TGTGCCAGCAGCGTAGGAGGGGTTAGCGGCTACACCTTC
13	TRBV11-2	.	.	TRBJ2-1	CASNSPMYNEQFF	TGTGCCAGCAACTCACCTATGTACAATGAGCAGTTCTTC
19	TRBV14	few	TRBD1	TRBJ1-4	CASSALRDRGPRANEKLFF	TGTGCCAGCAGCGCCCTGAGGGACAGGGGCCCCCGAGCTAATGAAAAACTGTTTTTT
15	TRBV19	.	TRBD1	TRBJ2-3	CASNYRGWSTDTQYF	TGTGCCAGTAATTACAGGGGTTGGAGCACAGATACGCAGTATTTT
13	TRBV6-1	few	.	TRBJ1-1	CASRETGNTEAFF	TGTGCCAGCAGAGAAACGGGTAACACTGAAGCTTTCTTT
16	TRBV7-2	many	.	TRBJ2-3	CASSPSLNPGTDTQYF	TGTGCCAGCAGCCCGTCCTTAAACCCCGGCACAGATACGCAGTATTTT
14	TRBV20-1	few	.	TRBJ2-7	CSAPLAGAIGEQYF	TGCAGTGCCCCCCTCGCGGGGGCGATTGGGGAGCAGTACTTC
15	TRBV7-3	many	TRBD2	TRBJ2-1	CASSLGLAGGGEQFF	TGTGCCAGCAGCTTAGGACTAGCGGGAGGGGGTGAGCAGTTCTTC
15	TRBV27	many	TRBD2	TRBJ2-1	CASNQLAGGLGEQFF	TGTGCCAGCAACCAACTAGCGGGGGGGCTTGGTGAGCAGTTCTTC
15	TRBV5-1	few	TRBD1	TRBJ1-1	CASSLTGAGNTEAFF	TGCGCCAGCAGCTTAACAGGGGCGGGAAACACTGAAGCTTTCTTT
15	TRBV20-1	many	TRBD1	TRBJ2-2	CSAREWGQDTGELFF	TGCAGTGCTAGAGAGTGGGGACAGGACACCGGGGAGCTGTTTTTT
15	TRBV5-6	.	.	TRBJ2-1	CASSLAQSSYNEQFF	TGTGCCAGCAGCTTGGCACAGAGCTCCTACAATGAGCAGTTCTTC
12	TRBV25-1	.	.	TRBJ2-7	CASSENHYEQYF	TGTGCCAGCAGTGAAAATCATTACGAGCAGTACTTC
16	TRBV20-1	many	TRBD1	TRBJ1-6	CSALPGWDSDNSPLHF	TGCAGTGCGTTACCGGGATGGGACAGTGATAATTCACCCCTCCACTTT
13	TRBV7-3	.	.	TRBJ1-4	CASSGGTNEKLFF	TGTGCCAGCTCCGGGGGGACGAATGAAAAACTGTTTTTT
17	TRBV20-1	.	TRBD1	TRBJ1-1	CSARAMRQRDRGQGAFF	TGCAGTGCTAGAGCCATGCGTCAGCGGGACAGGGGGCAAGGGGCTTTCTTT
15	TRBV19	many	.	TRBJ2-1	CASSIGGGLYNEQFF	TGTGCCAGTAGTATAGGGGGGGGCCTTTACAATGAGCAGTTCTTC
13	TRBV19	.	.	TRBJ2-3	CASSTSLADTQYF	TGTGCCAGTAGTACTAGCCTTGCAGATACGCAGTATTTT
15	TRBV5-1	many	.	TRBJ2-1	CASRAGAGDYNEQFF	TGCGCCAGCAGAGCAGGGGCAGGAGACTACAATGAGCAGTTCTTC
16	TRBV27	.	.	TRBJ1-1	CASSLSGEYLRTEAFF	TGTGCCAGCAGTTTAAGTGGCGAGTATTTGCGCACTGAAGCTTTCTTT
14	TRBV24-1	.	.	TRBJ2-2	CATSDLVGAGELFF	TGTGCCACCAGTGATTTGGTGGGAGCCGGGGAGCTGTTTTTT
15	TRBV7-2	few	.	TRBJ1-6	CASSPGGRRGSPLHF	TGTGCCAGCAGCCCCGGGGGCCGGCGGGGGTCACCCCTCCACTTT
15	TRBV11-3	many	.	TRBJ2-5	CASSLGTALEETQYF	TGTGCCAGCAGCTTAGGGACAGCCTTAGAGGAGACCCAGTACTTC
18	TRBV20-1	few	TRBD2	TRBJ2-5	CSARGPQLAGGSRGTQYF	TGCAGTGCTAGAGGCCCCCAACTAGCGGGGGGGTCCAGAGGGACCCAGTACTTC
12	TRBV20-1	many	.	TRBJ1-4	CSARAGYEKLFF	TGCAGTGCTAGGGCAGGGTATGAAAAACTGTTTTTT
14	TRBV2	.	TRBD1	TRBJ1-5	CASSWGTVNQPQHF	TGTGCCAGCAGTTGGGGGACAGTCAATCAGCCCCAGCATTTT
13	TRBV6-2/TRBV6-3	few	.	TRBJ2-2	CASSSMNTGELFF	TGTGCCAGCAGCTCGATGAACACCGGGGAGCTGTTTTTT
15	TRBV7-2	.	TRBD1	TRBJ1-1	CASSSDRARGTEAFF	TGTGCCAGCAGCTCGGACAGGGCGCGTGGGACTGAAGCTTTCTTT
13	TRBV28	once	.	TRBJ2-5	CASSLQEQETQYF	TGTGCCAGCAGTTTGCAGGAGCAAGAGACCCAGTACTTC
15	TRBV6-6	.	.	TRBJ2-7	CAGSYSIDRRYEQYF	TGTGCCGGCAGTTACTCGATTGACAGGCGCTACGAGCAGTACTTC
16	TRBV5-1	.	.	TRBJ2-7	CASRYGTESSYNEQYF	TGCGCCAGCCGCTACGGAACAGAGAGCTCCTACAATGAGCAGTACTTC
14	TRBV5-1	.	.	TRBJ1-2	CASSLEGFGYGYTF	TGCGCCAGCAGCTTGGAGGGGTTCGGGTATGGCTACACCTTC
12	TRBV12-3/TRBV12-4	many	.	TRBJ2-1	CASRTLRGEQFF	TGTGCCAGCAGGACCCTTCGGGGTGAGCAGTTCTTC
15	TRBV4-2	many	.	TRBJ1-2	CASSQDLGDNYGYTF	TGTGCCAGCAGCCAAGATCTGGGGGACAACTATGGCTACACCTTC
15	TRBV2	.	.	TRBJ2-7	CASSGGGQRSYEQYF	TGTGCCAGCAGTGGGGGGGGACAGCGATCCTACGAGCAGTACTTC
16	TRBV18	many	TRBD2	TRBJ2-7	CASSPGTSGGFYEQYF	TGTGCCAGCTCACCTGGGACTAGCGGGGGGTTCTACGAGCAGTACTTC
15	TRBV11-2	.	.	TRBJ1-2	CASSLSVPGMTGYTF	TGTGCCAGCAGCTTATCTGTTCCAGGGATGACTGGCTACACCTTC
16	TRBV18	few	TRBD2	TRBJ2-5	CASSPLGGGDPETQYF	TGTGCCAGCTCACCCCTCGGGGGGGGCGATCCGGAGACCCAGTACTTC
15	TRBV18	few	.	TRBJ1-1	CASSLSRGMNTEAFF	TGTGCCAGCTCACTCTCCCGGGGCATGAACACTGAAGCTTTCTTT
14	TRBV19	.	.	TRBJ2-7	CASSMVFGLYEQYF	TGTGCCAGTAGTATGGTATTCGGGCTTTACGAGCAGTACTTC
14	TRBV20-1	many	TRBD1	TRBJ1-2	CSAGSQGPYYGYTF	TGCAGTGCAGGGTCACAGGGGCCCTACTATGGCTACACCTTC
14	TRBV9	.	.	TRBJ1-1	CASSVVAGNTEAFF	TGTGCCAGCAGCGTAGTGGCCGGGAACACTGAAGCTTTCTTT
14	TRBV7-2	many	.	TRBJ1-1	CASSLRAMNTEAFF	TGTGCCAGCAGCTTAAGAGCAATGAACACTGAAGCTTTCTTT
15	TRBV7-3	few	.	TRBJ1-6	CASSLNPGWNSPLHF	TGTGCCAGCAGCTTAAACCCGGGTTGGAATTCACCCCTCCACTTT
17	TRBV2	many	TRBD1	TRBJ2-6	CASSPQGRNSGANVLTF	TGTGCCAGCAGTCCACAGGGGAGAAACTCTGGGGCCAACGTCCTGACTTTC
16	TRBV9	many	.	TRBJ2-1	CASSVEEGARYNEQFF	TGTGCCAGCAGCGTAGAAGAGGGTGCACGATACAATGAGCAGTTCTTC
14	TRBV2	.	.	TRBJ1-3	CASGVARSGNTIYF	TGTGCCAGCGGGGTGGCCCGCTCTGGAAACACCATATATTTT
12	TRBV7-9	many	TRBD2	TRBJ2-1	CASSPTSGKQFF	TGTGCCAGCAGCCCGACTAGCGGGAAGCAGTTCTTC
15	TRBV15	once	TRBD1	TRBJ2-5	CATSRDRDRVGTQYF	TGTGCCACCAGCAGAGATCGGGACAGGGTCGGGACCCAGTACTTC